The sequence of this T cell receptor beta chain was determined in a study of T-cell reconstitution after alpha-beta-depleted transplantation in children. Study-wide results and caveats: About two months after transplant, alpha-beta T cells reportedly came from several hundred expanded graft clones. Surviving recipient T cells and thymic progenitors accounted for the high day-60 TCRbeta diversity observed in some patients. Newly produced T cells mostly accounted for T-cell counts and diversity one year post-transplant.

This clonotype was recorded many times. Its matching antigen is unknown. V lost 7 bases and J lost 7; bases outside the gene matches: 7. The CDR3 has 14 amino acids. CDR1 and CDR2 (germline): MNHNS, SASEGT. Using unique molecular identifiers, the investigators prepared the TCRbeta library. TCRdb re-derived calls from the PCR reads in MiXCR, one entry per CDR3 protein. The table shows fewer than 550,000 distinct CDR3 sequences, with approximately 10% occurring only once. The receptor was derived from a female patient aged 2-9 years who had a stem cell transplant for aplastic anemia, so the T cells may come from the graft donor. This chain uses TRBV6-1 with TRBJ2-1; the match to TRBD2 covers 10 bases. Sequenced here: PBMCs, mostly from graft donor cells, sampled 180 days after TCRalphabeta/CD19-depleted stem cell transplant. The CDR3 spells CASKLAGGGNEQFF. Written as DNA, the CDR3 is TGTGCCAGCAAATTAGCGGGAGGAGGTAATGAGCAGTTCTTC.